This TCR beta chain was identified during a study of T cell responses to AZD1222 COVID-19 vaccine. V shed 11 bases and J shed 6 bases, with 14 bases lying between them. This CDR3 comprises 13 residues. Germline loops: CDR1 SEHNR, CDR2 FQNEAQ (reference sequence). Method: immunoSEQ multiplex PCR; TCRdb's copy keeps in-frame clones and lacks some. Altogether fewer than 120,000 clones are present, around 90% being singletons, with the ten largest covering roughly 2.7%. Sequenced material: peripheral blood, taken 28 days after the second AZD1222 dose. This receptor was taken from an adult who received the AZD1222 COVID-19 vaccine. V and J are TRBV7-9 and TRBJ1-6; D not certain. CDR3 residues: CASRGFSNSPLHF. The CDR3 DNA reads TGTGCCTCCCGAGGGTTTAGTAATTCACCCCTCCACTTT.